This is a list of T cell receptor beta chains from one sample in a study of cytomegalovirus exposure and HLA in healthy donors. TCRdb keeps only in-frame clones here, not all; method: immunoSEQ multiplex PCR. The table records under 150,000 clones, more than 75% of them present only once. Sequencing input: PBMCs. The receptors were gathered from a woman aged 30 to 39 in good health and CMV-seronegative. CDR3s include the opening cysteine and the closing phenylalanine or tryptophan. D genes are given only for firm matches. Size is stated for part of the rows, as once, few or many counts, or as a class when the clone is expanded.

cdr3_nt cdr3_aa d_call j_call clone_size v_call cdr3_length
TGTGCCAGCAGCTTAGCGCTAGGGACTAGCGGGAGGTACGAGCAGTACTTC CASSLALGTSGRYEQYF TRBD2 TRBJ2-7 once TRBV7-9 17
TGTGCCAGCAGGACTAGCGGGGGGTACAATGAGCAGTTCTTC CASRTSGGYNEQFF TRBD2 TRBJ2-1 . TRBV2 14
TGCGCCAGCAGCCAAGATATAGTTTTCGGACTAGCGGGTATCTCTGGGGCCAACGTCCTGACTTTC CASSQDIVFGLAGISGANVLTF TRBD2 TRBJ2-6 . TRBV4-1 22
TGTGCCAGCAGCTCCAGGGGGCCAACCCAGGTCGAGCAGTTCTTC CASSSRGPTQVEQFF TRBD1 TRBJ2-1 . TRBV7-2 15
TGTGCCAGCAGCCCCCGACAGCTCTATGGCTACACCTTC CASSPRQLYGYTF . TRBJ1-2 . TRBV28 13
TGTGCCAGCTCACCAGCAGGGCAGAGTACGGAAAAACTGTTTTTT CASSPAGQSTEKLFF . TRBJ1-4 . TRBV18 15
TGTGCCAGCAGTGAACTAGGGACAGGGAACACTGAAGCTTTCTTT CASSELGTGNTEAFF TRBD1 TRBJ1-1 . TRBV6-1 15
TGCGCCAGCAGCTTGGACGAGTCCTACGAGCAGTACTTC CASSLDESYEQYF . TRBJ2-7 . TRBV5-1 13
TGCGCCAGCAGCTTGGACTCACGCACCGGGGAGCTGTTTTTT CASSLDSRTGELFF . TRBJ2-2 . TRBV5-1 14
TGTGCCAGCAGCGTAGCACAGTATAGCAATCAGCCCCAGCATTTT CASSVAQYSNQPQHF . TRBJ1-5 once TRBV9 15
TGTGCCAGCATGTCGATAGGGGGGGGTCAGCCCCAGCATTTT CASMSIGGGQPQHF . TRBJ1-5 . TRBV6-1 14
TGTGCCAGCAGCTTGGGGGGACTAGTCGTCTACGAGCAGTACTTC CASSLGGLVVYEQYF TRBD2 TRBJ2-7 . TRBV5-4 15
TGTGCCACCAGACGAGGTTTTACCACAGATACGCAGTATTTT CATRRGFTTDTQYF . TRBJ2-3 . TRBV27 14
TGTGCCAGCAGCTTTTCCTGGATGGGACTTGAGACCCAGTACTTC CASSFSWMGLETQYF . TRBJ2-5 . TRBV7-2 15
TGTGCCAGCTCACCTCGGACTAGCGGGGGGTACAATGAGCAGTTCTTC CASSPRTSGGYNEQFF TRBD2 TRBJ2-1 . TRBV18 16
TGTGCCAGCAGCCCGCGACTAGCGGGGGACCTATACCAAGAGACCCAGTACTTC CASSPRLAGDLYQETQYF TRBD2 TRBJ2-5 . TRBV7-2 18
TGTGCCAGCAGCCTCTCCCTAGCGGGAGGAGAGACCCAGTACTTC CASSLSLAGGETQYF TRBD2 TRBJ2-5 . TRBV7-2 15
TGTGCCAGCAGCCCTCATACAGGGGGCCAGAACTATGGCTACACCTTC CASSPHTGGQNYGYTF TRBD1 TRBJ1-2 . TRBV7-2 16
TGCGCCAGCATCTCTACCTCAGACAGACTGAGCTCCTACGAGCAGTACTTC CASISTSDRLSSYEQYF . TRBJ2-7 . TRBV10-1 17
TGCGCCAGCAGCCCAGAGGGTCAGCTCGCAGGTGAGACCCAGTACTTC CASSPEGQLAGETQYF . TRBJ2-5 . TRBV5-1 16
TGTGCCAGCAGGGAAACTCGGCAGGGGTTTGGCTACACCTTC CASRETRQGFGYTF . TRBJ1-2 . TRBV28 14
TGTGCCAGCAGCTTCGGGGTTACCTACGAGCAGTACTTC CASSFGVTYEQYF . TRBJ2-7 . TRBV7-2 13
TGTGCCAGCAGCGTCCCCAGGGGGCGGGATGGCTACACCTTC CASSVPRGRDGYTF TRBD1 TRBJ1-2 . TRBV5-4 14
TGTGCCAGCAGTGAAGGCGACAGGGCATCACCCCTCCACTTT CASSEGDRASPLHF TRBD1 TRBJ1-6 . TRBV2 14
TGTGCCAGCAGTGTCGGACAGGGAACCTACGAGCAGTACTTC CASSVGQGTYEQYF TRBD1 TRBJ2-7 . TRBV2 14
TGTGCCAGCAGTTTAATTCCAAGCCGGGAGACCCAGTACTTC CASSLIPSRETQYF . TRBJ2-5 . TRBV28 14